This is a list of T cell receptor beta chains from one sample in a study of blood T cell repertoires in COVID-19. Sequencing was performed with immunoSEQ multiplex PCR; in TCRdb, only in-frame clones are kept and a portion is missing. The data hold 89,000 or so clones, with less than 85% observed a single time. Sequenced sample: peripheral blood. Receptor source: a man aged 80 or over with acute or convalescent COVID-19. CDR3s include the opening cysteine and the closing phenylalanine or tryptophan. The order of the fields is D gene, J gene, V gene, clone size, CDR3 protein, CDR3 DNA. The D gene is left open where the match is weak. A row's size may be missing; if present it is once, few, many or a size class.

D: TRBD1
J: TRBJ2-2
V: TRBV19
size: few
CDR3: CASSGTGVAGELFF
DNA: TGTGCCAGTAGTGGGACAGGGGTTGCCGGGGAGCTGTTTTTT

D: NA
J: TRBJ1-2
V: TRBV20-1
size: NA
CDR3: CSARAQYGYTF
DNA: TGCAGTGCTAGAGCGCAGTATGGCTACACCTTC

D: NA
J: TRBJ1-4
V: TRBV28
size: NA
CDR3: CASLDSLNEKLFF
DNA: TGTGCCAGCCTCGACAGTCTTAATGAAAAACTGTTTTTT

D: NA
J: TRBJ2-5
V: TRBV29-1
size: NA
CDR3: CSVSEGQETQYF
DNA: TGCAGCGTTTCTGAGGGCCAAGAGACCCAGTACTTC

D: NA
J: TRBJ1-4
V: TRBV21-1
size: NA
CDR3: CASRDRDGATNEKLFF
DNA: TGTGCCAGCAGAGACAGGGATGGGGCAACTAATGAAAAACTGTTTTTT

D: NA
J: TRBJ2-1
V: TRBV13
size: once
CDR3: CASSFTGEQFF
DNA: TGTGCCAGCAGCTTTACCGGTGAGCAGTTCTTC

D: NA
J: TRBJ1-2
V: TRBV4-2
size: NA
CDR3: CASSQVARGADNYGYTF
DNA: TGTGCCAGCAGCCAAGTAGCCAGGGGCGCGGATAACTATGGCTACACCTTC

D: NA
J: TRBJ2-7
V: TRBV19
size: NA
CDR3: CASSTGLTYEQYF
DNA: TGTGCCAGTAGTACCGGGTTAACCTACGAGCAGTACTTC

D: TRBD2
J: TRBJ2-7
V: TRBV7-2
size: NA
CDR3: CASSAGLAGEYEQYF
DNA: TGTGCCAGCAGCGCGGGACTAGCGGGAGAGTACGAGCAGTACTTC

D: NA
J: TRBJ1-1
V: TRBV30
size: NA
CDR3: CAWSRRERWAFF
DNA: TGTGCCTGGAGTCGAAGGGAGAGGTGGGCTTTCTTT

D: TRBD2
J: TRBJ2-7
V: TRBV5-4
size: NA
CDR3: CASSLFSGGLSYEQYF
DNA: TGTGCCAGCAGCTTGTTCTCGGGAGGGCTGTCCTACGAGCAGTACTTC

D: NA
J: TRBJ1-5
V: TRBV6-2/TRBV6-3
size: once
CDR3: CASSLQQGVQPQHF
DNA: TGTGCCAGCAGCCTCCAGCAGGGCGTTCAGCCCCAGCATTTT

D: TRBD2
J: TRBJ2-1
V: TRBV6-5
size: NA
CDR3: CASSLAGGSEQFF
DNA: TGTGCCAGCAGTTTAGCGGGAGGGTCTGAGCAGTTCTTC

D: NA
J: TRBJ1-4
V: TRBV2
size: NA
CDR3: CATDRENEKLFF
DNA: TGTGCCACAGACAGAGAGAATGAAAAACTGTTTTTT

D: NA
J: TRBJ2-1
V: TRBV21-1
size: NA
CDR3: CASSKGVTSGRDEQFF
DNA: TGTGCCAGCAGCAAAGGAGTGACTAGCGGGAGGGATGAGCAGTTCTTC

D: NA
J: TRBJ2-3
V: TRBV3-1/TRBV3-2
size: NA
CDR3: CASSQVRTDTQYF
DNA: TGTGCCAGCAGCCAAGTACGGACAGATACGCAGTATTTT

D: NA
J: TRBJ1-4
V: TRBV30
size: NA
CDR3: CAWSVQFNEKLFF
DNA: TGTGCCTGGAGTGTACAATTTAATGAAAAACTGTTTTTT

D: NA
J: TRBJ1-1
V: TRBV7-2
size: NA
CDR3: CASSAMQAGGEFMNTEAFF
DNA: TGTGCCAGCAGCGCGATGCAGGCCGGAGGGGAGTTCATGAACACTGAAGCTTTCTTT

D: TRBD1
J: TRBJ1-1
V: TRBV5-4
size: NA
CDR3: CASSQTGGNTEAFF
DNA: TGTGCCAGCAGCCAGACAGGGGGGAACACTGAAGCTTTCTTT

D: NA
J: TRBJ2-1
V: TRBV24-1
size: once
CDR3: CATSDYRNEQFF
DNA: TGTGCCACCAGTGACTACCGTAATGAGCAGTTCTTC

D: TRBD1
J: TRBJ1-1
V: TRBV12-3/TRBV12-4
size: NA
CDR3: CASSLTGDTEAFF
DNA: TGTGCCAGCAGTTTAACAGGGGACACTGAAGCTTTCTTT

D: NA
J: TRBJ2-3
V: TRBV2
size: NA
CDR3: CASSLERFTQYF
DNA: TGTGCCAGCAGCCTCGAGAGGTTTACGCAGTATTTT

D: NA
J: TRBJ1-5
V: TRBV13
size: NA
CDR3: CASSPGGVSNQPQHF
DNA: TGTGCCAGCAGCCCGGGGGGGGTTAGCAATCAGCCCCAGCATTTT

D: NA
J: TRBJ1-3
V: TRBV7-6
size: NA
CDR3: CASSLGTASGNTIYF
DNA: TGTGCCAGCAGCTTGGGCACAGCTTCTGGAAACACCATATATTTT

D: NA
J: TRBJ1-1
V: TRBV27
size: NA
CDR3: CASNFRGGPNTEAFF
DNA: TGTGCCAGCAATTTTCGGGGGGGGCCGAACACTGAAGCTTTCTTT

D: NA
J: TRBJ1-5
V: TRBV19
size: NA
CDR3: CASTITVRGANQPQHF
DNA: TGTGCCAGCACTATAACCGTGCGGGGTGCCAATCAGCCCCAGCATTTT

D: NA
J: TRBJ1-2
V: TRBV12-3/TRBV12-4
size: NA
CDR3: CASRPTNYYGYTF
DNA: TGTGCCAGCAGGCCGACAAACTACTATGGCTACACCTTC

D: TRBD1
J: TRBJ2-5
V: TRBV12-3/TRBV12-4
size: NA
CDR3: CASSRQGQETQYF
DNA: TGTGCCAGCAGCCGACAGGGTCAAGAGACCCAGTACTTC

D: NA
J: TRBJ1-2
V: TRBV7-8
size: once
CDR3: CASSLARTAGVLYGYTF
DNA: TGTGCCAGCAGCTTAGCCCGGACAGCGGGAGTCCTCTATGGCTACACCTTC

D: NA
J: TRBJ1-5
V: TRBV7-8
size: once
CDR3: CASSVAGYSNQPQHF
DNA: TGTGCCAGCAGCGTGGCAGGATATAGCAATCAGCCCCAGCATTTT